This T cell receptor (beta chain) was found in a study of blood T cell repertoires in COVID-19. Background on the study: Researchers got acute and convalescent COVID-19 samples from the United States, Italy and Spain. In each case, the material was cDNA or gDNA derived from T cells, B-cell-depleted T cells, or PBMCs.

Measured with immunoSEQ multiplex PCR; TCRdb has only the in-frame clones, and not every one. The repertoire holds about 59,000 clones, with under 85% as singletons. This clone was detected only once. The CDR3 length is 11 residues. The germline V gene has CDR1 MNHEY and CDR2 SMNVEV (reference sequence). Trimming cost V 6 bases and J 7 bases, with 4 bases left between them. J is TRBJ1-6 and V is TRBV27, with no clear D. The sample comprised peripheral blood. The receptor was derived from a woman older than 75 with acute or convalescent COVID-19. CDR3 loop: CASRSNSPLHF. DNA for the CDR3: TGTGCCAGCAGATCAAATTCACCCCTCCACTTT.